Sequencing of this T cell receptor (beta chain) was carried out in a study of shared clonotypes between healthy human individuals. Several immunoSEQ 96-well plates shared each subset's DNA, each plate a replicate. Assay used: immunoSEQ multiplex PCR; TCRdb lists only in-frame clones, some missing. This sample has approximately 340,000 clones, with around two thirds found just once. For this clone: Its matching antigen is unknown.

Study-level findings and limits: As a rule, naive subsets had a larger estimated richness than memory subsets.

V was trimmed by 1 base and J by 6 bases, leaving 10 bases between them. Germline CDR1 is SGHTA and CDR2 is FQGNSA. The CDR3 is 14 residues long. Participating donors were healthy, HIV-negative adults free of recent acute infections or vaccinations. What was sequenced was memory CD4+ T cells sorted from blood. Indicated subset: CD45RA-negative fraction. This rearrangement joins TRBV7-2 to TRBJ1-5; D remains unclear. The sequence was obtained from a man aged 25 to 40 in good health. The CDR3, as DNA: TGTGCCAGCAGCTTAGAATCAGAGGGTCAGCCCCAGCATTTT. Its translation: CASSLESEGQPQHF.